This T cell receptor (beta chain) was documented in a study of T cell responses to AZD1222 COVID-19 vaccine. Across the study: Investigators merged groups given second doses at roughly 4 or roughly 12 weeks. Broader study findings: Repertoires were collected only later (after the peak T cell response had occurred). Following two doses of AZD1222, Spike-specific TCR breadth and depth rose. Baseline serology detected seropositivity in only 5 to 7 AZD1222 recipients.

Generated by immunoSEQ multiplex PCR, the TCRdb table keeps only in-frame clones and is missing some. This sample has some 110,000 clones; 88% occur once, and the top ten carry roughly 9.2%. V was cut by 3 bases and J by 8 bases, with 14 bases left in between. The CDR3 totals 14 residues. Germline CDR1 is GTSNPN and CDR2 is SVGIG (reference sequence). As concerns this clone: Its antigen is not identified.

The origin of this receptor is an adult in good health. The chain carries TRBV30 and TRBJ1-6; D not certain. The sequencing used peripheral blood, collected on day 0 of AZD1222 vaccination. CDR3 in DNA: TGTGCCTGGAGGATCCCGACGGGATATTCACCCCTCCACTTT. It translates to CAWRIPTGYSPLHF.